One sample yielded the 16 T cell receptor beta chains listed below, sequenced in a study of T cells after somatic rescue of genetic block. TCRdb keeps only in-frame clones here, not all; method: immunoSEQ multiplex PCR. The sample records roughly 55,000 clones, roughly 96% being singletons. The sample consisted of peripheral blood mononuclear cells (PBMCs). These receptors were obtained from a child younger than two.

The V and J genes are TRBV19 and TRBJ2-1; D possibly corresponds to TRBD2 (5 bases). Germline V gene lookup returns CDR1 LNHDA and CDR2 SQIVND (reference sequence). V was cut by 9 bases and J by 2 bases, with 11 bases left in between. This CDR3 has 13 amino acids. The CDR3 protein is CASSAGTYNEQFF. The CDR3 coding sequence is TGTGCCAGCTCCGCCGGGACCTACAATGAGCAGTTCTTC.

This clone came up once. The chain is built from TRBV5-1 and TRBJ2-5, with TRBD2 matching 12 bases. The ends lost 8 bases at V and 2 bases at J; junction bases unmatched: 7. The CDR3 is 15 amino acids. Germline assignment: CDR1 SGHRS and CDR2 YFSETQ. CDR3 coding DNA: TGCGCCAGTTCGACTAGCGGGAGAGGGCAAGAGACCCAGTACTTC. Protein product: CASSTSGRGQETQYF.

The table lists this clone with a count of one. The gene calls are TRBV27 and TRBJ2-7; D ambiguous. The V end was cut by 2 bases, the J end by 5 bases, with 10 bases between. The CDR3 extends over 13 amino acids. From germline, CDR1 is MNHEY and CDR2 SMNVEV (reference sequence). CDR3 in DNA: TGTGCCAGCAGTTTACTGGGTATCCACGAGCAGTACTTC. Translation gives CASSLLGIHEQYF.

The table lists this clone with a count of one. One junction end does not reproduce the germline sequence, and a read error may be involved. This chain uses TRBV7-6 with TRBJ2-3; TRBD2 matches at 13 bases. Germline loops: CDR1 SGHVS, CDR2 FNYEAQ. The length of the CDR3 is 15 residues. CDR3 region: CASSLGLAGADTQYF. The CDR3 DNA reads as TGTGCTAGCAGCTTAGGACTAGCGGGAGCAGATACGCAGTATTTT.

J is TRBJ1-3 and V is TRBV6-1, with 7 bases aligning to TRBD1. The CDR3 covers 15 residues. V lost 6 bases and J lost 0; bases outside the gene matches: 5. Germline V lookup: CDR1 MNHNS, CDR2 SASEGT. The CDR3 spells CASRTGFSSGNTIYF. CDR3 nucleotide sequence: TGTGCCAGCAGGACAGGGTTTTCCTCTGGAAACACCATATATTTT.

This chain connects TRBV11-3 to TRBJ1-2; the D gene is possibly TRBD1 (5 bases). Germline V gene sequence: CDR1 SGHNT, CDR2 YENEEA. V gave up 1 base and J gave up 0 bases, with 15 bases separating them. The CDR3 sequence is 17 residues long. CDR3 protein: CASSLGGTGTPNYGYTF. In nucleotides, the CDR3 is TGTGCCAGCAGCTTAGGAGGTACGGGGACGCCTAACTATGGCTACACCTTC. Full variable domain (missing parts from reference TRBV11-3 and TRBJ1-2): EAGVVQSPRYKIIEKKQPVAFWCNPISGHNTLYWYLQNLGQGPELLIRYENEEAVDDSQLPKDRFSAERLKGVDSTLKIQPAELGDSAVYLCASSLGGTGTPNYGYTFGSGTRLTVV.

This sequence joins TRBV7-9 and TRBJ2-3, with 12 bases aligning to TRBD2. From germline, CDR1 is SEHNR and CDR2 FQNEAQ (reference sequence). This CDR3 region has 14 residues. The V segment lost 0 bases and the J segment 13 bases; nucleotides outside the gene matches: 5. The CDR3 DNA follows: TGTGCCAGCAGCTTAGCGACTAGCGGGGGACCTGAGTATTTT. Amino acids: CASSLATSGGPEYF.

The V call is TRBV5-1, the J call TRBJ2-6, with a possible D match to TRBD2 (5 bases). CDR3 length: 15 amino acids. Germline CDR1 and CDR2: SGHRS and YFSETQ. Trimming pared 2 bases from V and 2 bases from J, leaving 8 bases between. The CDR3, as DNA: TGCGCCAGCAGCTTTCCCGGGGCTGGGGCCAACGTCCTGACTTTC. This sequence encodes CASSFPGAGANVLTF.

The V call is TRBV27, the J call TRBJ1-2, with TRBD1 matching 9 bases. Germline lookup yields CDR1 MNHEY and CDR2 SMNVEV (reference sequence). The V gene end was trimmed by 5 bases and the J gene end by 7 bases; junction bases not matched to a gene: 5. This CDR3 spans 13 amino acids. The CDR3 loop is CASSRQGVGGYTF. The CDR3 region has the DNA TGTGCCAGCAGTCGACAGGGGGTGGGTGGCTACACCTTC.

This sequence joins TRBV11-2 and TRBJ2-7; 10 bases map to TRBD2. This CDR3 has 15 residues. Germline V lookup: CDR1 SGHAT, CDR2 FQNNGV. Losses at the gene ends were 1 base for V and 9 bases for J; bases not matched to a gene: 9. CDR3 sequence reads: CASSLVTSGNLGQYF. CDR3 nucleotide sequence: TGTGCCAGCAGCTTAGTCACTAGCGGGAACCTCGGGCAGTACTTC.

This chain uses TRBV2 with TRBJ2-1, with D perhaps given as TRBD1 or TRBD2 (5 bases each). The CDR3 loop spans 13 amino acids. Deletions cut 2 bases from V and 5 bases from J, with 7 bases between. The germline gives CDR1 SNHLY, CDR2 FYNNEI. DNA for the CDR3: TGTGCCAGCAGTGAAAGGGACGACAATGAGCAGTTCTTC. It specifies CASSERDDNEQFF.

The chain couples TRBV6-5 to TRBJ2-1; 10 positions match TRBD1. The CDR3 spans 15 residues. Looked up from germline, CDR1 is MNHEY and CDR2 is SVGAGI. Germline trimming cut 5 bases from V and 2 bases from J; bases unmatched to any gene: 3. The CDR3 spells CASSVDRGPYNEQFF. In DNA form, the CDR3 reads TGTGCCAGCAGTGTAGACAGGGGGCCCTACAATGAGCAGTTCTTC.

CDR3 sequence reads: CASREGNSPLHF. The CDR3 nucleotides read TGTGCCAGCAGAGAGGGGAATTCACCCCTCCACTTT. This chain joins TRBV25-1 and TRBJ1-6; a possible D gene is TRBD1 (5 bases). The CDR3 consists of 12 residues. Germline V gives CDR1 MGHDK, CDR2 SYGVNS. Trimming shortened V by 6 bases and J by 7 bases, and 7 bases separated the two germline ends.

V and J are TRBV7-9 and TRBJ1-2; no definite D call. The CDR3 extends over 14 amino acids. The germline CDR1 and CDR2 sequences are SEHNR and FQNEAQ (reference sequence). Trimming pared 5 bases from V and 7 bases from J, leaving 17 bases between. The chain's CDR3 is CASSLPSVKSGYTF. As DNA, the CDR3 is TGTGCCAGCAGCCTACCGTCCGTGAAAAGTGGCTACACCTTC. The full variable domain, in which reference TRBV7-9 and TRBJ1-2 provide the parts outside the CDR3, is DTGVSQNPRHKITKRGQNVTFRCDPISEHNRLYWYRQTLGQGPEFLTYFQNEAQLEKSRLLSDRFSAERPKGSFSTLEIQRTEQGDSAMYLCASSLPSVKSGYTFGSGTRLTVV.

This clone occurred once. The CDR3 loop reads CASSEAAFRTDTQYF. The DNA for the CDR3 is TGTGCCAGTAGTGAGGCAGCCTTCCGCACAGATACGCAGTATTTT. V and J are TRBV19 and TRBJ2-3, with no clear D. The CDR3 extends over 15 amino acids. V lost 5 bases and J 1 base, leaving 13 bases between the germline ends. From germline, CDR1 is LNHDA and CDR2 SQIVND (reference sequence).

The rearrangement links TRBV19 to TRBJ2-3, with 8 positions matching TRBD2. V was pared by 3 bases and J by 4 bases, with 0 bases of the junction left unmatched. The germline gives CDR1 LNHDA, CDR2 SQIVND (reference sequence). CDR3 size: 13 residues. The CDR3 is CASSMGLADTQYF. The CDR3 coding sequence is TGTGCCAGTAGTATGGGACTAGCAGATACGCAGTATTTT.